The rows below give T cell receptor beta chains drawn from one sample of a study of cytomegalovirus exposure and HLA in healthy donors. TCRdb's table, derived via immunoSEQ multiplex PCR, lists solely in-frame clones and lacks some. This repertoire shows some 150,000 clones, about four fifths found once; its top ten account for roughly 4.7%. Material: PBMCs. The receptors were sampled from a man aged 25-40 years in good health and CMV-seronegative. CDR3s include the opening cysteine and the closing phenylalanine or tryptophan. The D gene is left open where the match is weak. Clone size is not always given. Where it is, it says once, few, many or a class for expanded clones.

>NA|NA|TRBV19|TRBJ2-1
CASSIREEQFF
TGTGCCAGTAGTATTCGAGAAGAGCAGTTCTTC
>NA|NA|TRBV4-1|TRBJ2-5
CASSQEGRGVGGGGETQYF
TGCGCCAGCAGCCAAGAGGGAAGGGGTGTGGGGGGTGGAGGTGAGACCCAGTACTTC
>TRBD2|NA|TRBV6-5|TRBJ2-5
CASSRAGGPETQYF
TGTGCCAGCAGCCGAGCGGGGGGGCCTGAGACCCAGTACTTC
>NA|once|TRBV19|TRBJ2-7
CASSISGRQGYEQYF
TGTGCCAGTAGTATCTCGGGGAGGCAGGGCTACGAGCAGTACTTC
>NA|NA|TRBV28|TRBJ1-1
CASSNLGIHTEAFF
TGTGCCAGCTCGAACCTCGGGATACACACTGAAGCTTTCTTT
>TRBD1|NA|TRBV10-1|TRBJ2-3
CASSRDRVSDTQYF
TGCGCCAGCAGCCGGGACAGGGTCTCTGATACGCAGTATTTT
>TRBD1|NA|TRBV9|TRBJ2-5
CASSPLQGAGSETQYF
TGTGCCAGCAGCCCCCTCCAGGGGGCAGGGTCGGAGACCCAGTACTTC
>NA|NA|TRBV4-1|TRBJ1-6
CASSQESGFSPLHF
TGCGCCAGCAGCCAAGAATCAGGGTTTTCACCCCTCCACTTT
>TRBD1|NA|TRBV27|TRBJ1-4
CAGRQGREKLFF
TGTGCCGGCAGACAGGGTAGGGAAAAACTGTTTTTT
>TRBD1|few|TRBV9|TRBJ2-1
CASSVGDRHYNEQFF
TGTGCCAGCAGCGTAGGGGACAGGCACTACAATGAGCAGTTCTTC
>TRBD1|NA|TRBV9|TRBJ1-3
CASSTTGGDGNTIYF
TGTGCCAGCAGCACGACAGGGGGTGATGGAAACACCATATATTTT
>NA|NA|TRBV5-4|TRBJ2-7
CASSLESEQYF
TGTGCCAGCAGCTTAGAGAGCGAGCAGTACTTC
>NA|NA|TRBV7-6|TRBJ2-3
CASSPRASGTDTQYF
TGTGCCAGCAGTCCCCGGGCTAGCGGCACAGATACGCAGTATTTT
>NA|NA|TRBV14|TRBJ1-6
CASSQGQGRNSPLHF
TGTGCCAGCAGCCAAGGGCAGGGGCGAAATTCACCCCTCCACTTT
>TRBD2|NA|TRBV7-9|TRBJ2-3
CASSIRAGGPTDTQYF
TGTGCCAGCAGCATTCGAGCGGGGGGGCCCACAGATACGCAGTATTTT
>NA|once|TRBV27|TRBJ2-7
CASSSPRYEQYF
TGTGCCAGCAGTTCCCCTAGATACGAGCAGTACTTC
>NA|few|TRBV9|TRBJ1-3
CASSVVAGWSSGNTIYF
TGTGCCAGCAGCGTAGTGGCAGGGTGGTCCTCTGGAAACACCATATATTTT
>TRBD1|NA|TRBV6-5|TRBJ1-2
CASRRQGNGGYTF
TGTGCCAGCAGACGACAGGGGAACGGTGGCTACACCTTC
>TRBD1|once|TRBV2|TRBJ1-2
CASTIPGDREATGHGYTF
TGTGCCAGCACCATCCCGGGGGACAGGGAAGCCACAGGGCATGGCTACACCTTC
>NA|NA|TRBV9|TRBJ2-1
CASSPPPGGEQFF
TGTGCCAGCAGCCCCCCTCCCGGGGGTGAGCAGTTCTTC
>NA|NA|TRBV9|TRBJ1-2
CASSPRAGVFGYGYTF
TGTGCCAGCAGCCCGAGGGCGGGGGTTTTTGGTTATGGCTACACCTTC
>NA|NA|TRBV6-5|TRBJ1-5
CASRRQRNQPQHF
TGTGCCAGCAGGAGACAGCGCAATCAGCCCCAGCATTTT
>NA|NA|TRBV11-3|TRBJ1-4
CASSLVVLRWGGEKLFF
TGTGCCAGCAGCTTAGTGGTTCTCAGGTGGGGGGGTGAAAAACTGTTTTTT
>NA|NA|TRBV29-1|TRBJ2-2
CSVLRLESGELFF
TGCAGCGTTCTTCGACTAGAGTCCGGGGAGCTGTTTTTT
>TRBD2|medium-sized|TRBV10-3|TRBJ2-1
CAARRGLAAYNEQFF
TGTGCCGCCCGGAGGGGACTAGCGGCCTACAATGAGCAGTTCTTC
>NA|NA|TRBV5-6|TRBJ2-1
CASSINNEQFF
TGTGCCAGCAGCATTAACAATGAGCAGTTCTTC
>TRBD1|few|TRBV6-5|TRBJ1-2
CASRRTGSLGYTF
TGTGCCAGCAGGAGGACAGGGTCTCTTGGCTACACCTTC
>TRBD2|once|TRBV29-1|TRBJ2-5
CSVGEVTAGGTQYF
TGCAGCGTTGGGGAGGTCACAGCGGGAGGAACCCAGTACTTC
>NA|few|TRBV5-6|TRBJ1-2
CASSLTLWTPQGGYTF
TGTGCCAGCAGCCTAACCTTGTGGACCCCGCAGGGTGGCTACACCTTC
>TRBD1|NA|TRBV7-8|TRBJ2-7
CASSLRDRGIYEQYF
TGTGCCAGCAGCCTCCGGGACAGGGGAATCTACGAGCAGTACTTC
>TRBD1|NA|TRBV9|TRBJ1-4
CASSIGQGSEKLFF
TGTGCCAGCAGCATCGGACAGGGTAGTGAAAAACTGTTTTTT